Below, 15 T cell receptor beta chains from the same sample are listed, as sequenced in a study of T cell responses to AZD1222 COVID-19 vaccine. The data were produced by immunoSEQ multiplex PCR, yet TCRdb's version contains in-frame clones alone and is incomplete. Of about 110,000 clones in the sample, roughly 89% were seen once. Sequencing used peripheral blood, obtained 28 days after the second AZD1222 dose. These receptors originate from an adult who received the AZD1222 COVID-19 vaccine.

This chain links TRBV28 with TRBJ2-6; 9 bases map to TRBD1. The CDR3 is 17 residues long. CDR1 and CDR2 (germline): MDHEN, SYDVKM. The V gene end was trimmed by 6 bases and the J gene end by 0 bases; junction bases not matched to a gene: 6. The CDR3 sequence is CASRRGQGPSGANVLTF. In DNA form, the CDR3 reads TGTGCCAGCAGACGGGGACAGGGCCCCTCTGGGGCCAACGTCCTGACTTTC.

The rearrangement joins TRBV12-3 or TRBV12-4 to TRBJ1-6; no firm D call. The CDR3 loop spans 12 amino acids. V was shortened by 3 bases and J by 9 bases, with 6 bases between the two germline ends. DNA for the CDR3: TGTGCCAGCAGTTTTGTAGGTTCACCCCTCCACTTT. Protein product: CASSFVGSPLHF.

CDR3 loop: CASSLSVFDEQFF. CDR3 in DNA: TGTGCCAGCAGTTTATCGGTGTTCGATGAGCAGTTCTTC. The V and J genes are TRBV27 and TRBJ2-1; D not certain. Germline V lookup: CDR1 MNHEY, CDR2 SMNVEV (reference sequence). The CDR3 contains 13 residues. Between the trimmed V and J ends, which lost 0 bases and 8 bases, there was a span of 8 bases.

V and J are TRBV30 and TRBJ2-2, with 8 bases that match TRBD1. The CDR3 is 15 residues long. CDR1 and CDR2 from the germline V gene are GTSNPN and SVGIG (reference sequence). V shed 3 bases, J shed 0 bases, and the junction held 3 bases outside the gene matches. The CDR3: CAWRRDRPNTGELFF. In nucleotides, the CDR3 is TGTGCCTGGAGAAGGGACAGGCCGAACACCGGGGAGCTGTTTTTT.

The gene calls are TRBV4-1 and TRBJ1-3; D may be TRBD1 (5 bases). V dropped 1 base and J dropped 3 bases, with 16 bases sitting between them. The CDR3 runs 17 residues. Per the germline V gene, CDR1 is MGHRA and CDR2 is YSYEKL. In DNA form, the CDR3 reads TGCGCCAGCAGCCAAGCGGGAGGGGCGCGTGGTGGAAACACCATATATTTT. Amino acid sequence: CASSQAGGARGGNTIYF.

The V call is TRBV9, the J call TRBJ1-2, with D uncertain. Trimming took 0 bases from V and 0 from J, leaving 3 bases between them. Germline CDR1 and CDR2: SGDLS and YYNGEE. This CDR3 is 13 amino acids long. The DNA for the CDR3 is TGTGCCAGCAGCGTAGGGGCTAACTATGGCTACACCTTC. It specifies CASSVGANYGYTF. The full variable domain, rest sourced from reference TRBV9 and TRBJ1-2, is DSGVTQTPKHLITATGQRVTLRCSPRSGDLSVYWYQQSLDQGLQFLIQYYNGEERAKGNILERFSAQQFPDLHSELNLSSLELGDSALYFCASSVGANYGYTFGSGTRLTVV.

The sample holds one count of this clone. The rearrangement joins TRBV27 to TRBJ2-1; D tentatively fits TRBD1 or TRBD2 (5 bases each). V lost 2 bases, J lost 7 bases, and 21 bases lay in between. The CDR3 consists of 17 residues. Germline V CDR1 and CDR2: MNHEY, SMNVEV (reference sequence). The CDR3 DNA sequence: TGTGCCAGCAGTTTAGCGGGTTGGGGGACGGCGGCGAATGAGCAGTTCTTC. This encodes CASSLAGWGTAANEQFF.

This chain uses TRBV9 with TRBJ2-3; the D is unclear. Germline V gene data show CDR1 as SGDLS and CDR2 as YYNGEE. The CDR3 consists of 16 residues. The V end was cut by 4 bases, the J end by 2 bases, with 17 bases between. The CDR3 sequence: CASSPALGHITDTQYF. CDR3 coding DNA: TGTGCCAGCAGCCCCGCTTTAGGGCACATCACAGATACGCAGTATTTT.

V and J are TRBV5-4 and TRBJ2-7; D unclear. This CDR3 is built from 12 residues. CDR1 and CDR2 from the germline V gene are SGHNT and YYREEE (reference sequence). Trimming removed 2 bases from V and 1 base from J, with 4 bases in between. The CDR3 sequence is CASSFHSYEQYF. The CDR3 DNA is TGTGCCAGCAGCTTTCATTCCTACGAGCAGTACTTC. Drawing the rest from reference TRBV5-4 and TRBJ2-7, the complete variable domain is ETGVTQSPTHLIKTRGQQVTLRCSSQSGHNTVSWYQQALGQGPQFIFQYYREEENGRGNFPPRFSGLQFPNYSSELNVNALELDDSALYLCASSFHSYEQYFGPGTRLTVT.

V and J are TRBV19 and TRBJ2-7; 7 bases are shared with TRBD2. This CDR3 comprises 15 residues. V shed 5 bases, J shed 0 bases, and the junction held 7 bases outside the gene matches. Germline CDR1 and CDR2: LNHDA and SQIVND (reference sequence). The CDR3 DNA follows: TGTGCCAGTAGTCGAGGGCGGGGGAGCTCCTACGAGCAGTACTTC. Translation: CASSRGRGSSYEQYF.

The rearrangement uses TRBV7-8 and TRBJ2-5; 7 bases agree with TRBD1. The CDR3 extends over 15 amino acids. V shed 5 bases and J 6 bases; nucleotides not matched to a gene: 12. CDR1 and CDR2 (germline): SGHVS, FQNEAQ. CDR3 DNA: TGTGCCAGCAGCCTAAGCCGACAGGGTGGGAAGACCCAGTACTTC. Encoded protein: CASSLSRQGGKTQYF.

The chain employs TRBV4-3 and TRBJ1-6; D perhaps matches TRBD1 (5 bases). V lost 0 bases to trimming and J lost 9 bases, with 15 bases between them. The CDR3 sequence is 16 residues long. CDR1 and CDR2 (germline): LGHNA, YSLEER. The CDR3 region is CASSQEVGQGGSPLHF. Here the CDR3 DNA reads TGCGCCAGCAGCCAAGAAGTCGGGCAGGGTGGTTCACCCCTCCACTTT.

A few counts support this clone. V and J are TRBV18 and TRBJ2-1; TRBD1 agrees at 8 bases. The length of the CDR3 is 16 residues. The V gene's germline CDR1 is KGHSH and CDR2 LQKENI. Unmatched junction bases numbered 7, after V lost 3 bases and J lost 3 bases. CDR3 sequence: CASSPLGTGNYNEQFF. DNA for the CDR3: TGTGCCAGCTCACCTCTCGGGACAGGTAACTACAATGAGCAGTTCTTC.

The V gene is TRBV13, the J gene TRBJ2-7, with D perhaps matching TRBD1 (5 bases). CDR3 length equals 13 residues. Germline V gene data show CDR1 as PRHDT and CDR2 as FYEKMQ (reference sequence). Trimming cost V 5 bases and J 2 bases, with 10 bases left between them. DNA of the CDR3: TGTGCCAGCAGCGGGGCAAACCCCTACGAGCAGTACTTC. It yields the protein CASSGANPYEQYF.

This chain joins TRBV19 and TRBJ1-1; no definite D call. This CDR3 has 13 amino acids. Trimming removed 4 bases from V and 4 bases from J, with 10 bases in between. Germline assignment: CDR1 LNHDA and CDR2 SQIVND (reference sequence). In nucleotides, the CDR3 is TGTGCCAGTAGTACCACGGCCGGCACTGAAGCTTTCTTT. Protein sequence: CASSTTAGTEAFF.